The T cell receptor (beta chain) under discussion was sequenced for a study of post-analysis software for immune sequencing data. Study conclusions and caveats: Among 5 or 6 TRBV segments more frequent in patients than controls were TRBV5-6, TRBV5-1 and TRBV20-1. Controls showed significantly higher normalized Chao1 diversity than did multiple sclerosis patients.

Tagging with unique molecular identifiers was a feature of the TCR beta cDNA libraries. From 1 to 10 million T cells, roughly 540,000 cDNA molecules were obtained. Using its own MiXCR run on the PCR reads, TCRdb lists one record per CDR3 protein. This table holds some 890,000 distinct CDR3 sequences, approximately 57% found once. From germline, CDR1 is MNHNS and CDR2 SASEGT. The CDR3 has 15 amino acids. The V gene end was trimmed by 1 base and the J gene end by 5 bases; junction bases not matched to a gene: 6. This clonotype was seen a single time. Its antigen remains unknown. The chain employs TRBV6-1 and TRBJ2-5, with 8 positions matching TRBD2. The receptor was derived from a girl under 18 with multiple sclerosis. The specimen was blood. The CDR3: CASSEGSGSRETQYF. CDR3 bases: TGTGCCAGCAGTGAAGGGAGCGGGAGCCGGGAGACCCAGTACTTC.